A selection of T cell receptor beta chains follows, all from one sample in a study of shared clonotypes between healthy human individuals. Sequenced by immunoSEQ multiplex PCR; TCRdb stores in-frame clones only, minus some. The sample gives roughly 770,000 clones, 95% to 97% of which show up once; about 0.21% is in the top ten. Sequenced input: naive CD8+ T cells sorted from blood. Receptor source: a man younger than 40 in good health. CDR3s include the opening cysteine and the closing phenylalanine or tryptophan. A D gene is named only where the DNA matches it firmly. Only some rows state a clone size, as once, few, many or a class for expanded clones.

v_call,d_call,clone_size,j_call,cdr3_aa,cdr3_nt
TRBV11-2,.,.,TRBJ2-3,CASSQWGFQQTDTQYF,TGTGCCAGCAGCCAATGGGGGTTTCAGCAGACAGATACGCAGTATTTT
TRBV27,.,.,TRBJ2-5,CASSLARFETQYF,TGTGCCAGCAGTTTAGCTCGATTTGAGACCCAGTACTTC
TRBV9,.,.,TRBJ1-2,CASSVFRGNNYGYTF,TGTGCCAGCAGCGTCTTTAGGGGAAATAACTATGGCTACACCTTC
TRBV4-1,.,once,TRBJ1-4,CASSQVGGEKLFF,TGCGCCAGCAGCCAAGTAGGGGGTGAAAAACTGTTTTTT
TRBV2,.,.,TRBJ1-2,CASSGRDVYYGYTF,TGTGCCAGCAGTGGCAGGGACGTATACTATGGCTACACCTTC
TRBV15,.,once,TRBJ2-7,CATSREDQRLAGRRLEQYF,TGTGCCACCAGCAGAGAGGACCAGAGGTTGGCAGGGCGTCGGCTCGAGCAGTACTTC
TRBV4-1,.,.,TRBJ1-3,CASSQDSGVGNTIYF,TGCGCCAGCAGCCAAGATTCGGGGGTTGGAAACACCATATATTTT
TRBV7-9,.,.,TRBJ1-4,CASSLGSTRDSPYEKLFF,TGTGCCAGCAGCTTAGGTTCGACACGGGATTCTCCGTACGAAAAACTGTTTTTT
TRBV7-9,.,.,TRBJ2-7,CASSLSGERKYEQYF,TGTGCCAGCAGCCTTTCGGGGGAGCGGAAGTACGAGCAGTACTTC
TRBV7-2,TRBD1,.,TRBJ2-3,CASSLPLQGAPTDTQYF,TGTGCCAGCAGCTTACCCCTTCAGGGGGCCCCCACAGATACGCAGTATTTT
TRBV9,TRBD1,.,TRBJ2-1,CASSGGQGHNEQFF,TGTGCCAGCAGCGGGGGACAGGGACACAATGAGCAGTTCTTC
TRBV5-1,.,.,TRBJ1-2,CASSLGLGEGYTF,TGCGCCAGCAGCTTGGGGTTGGGGGAAGGCTACACCTTC
TRBV27,TRBD1,.,TRBJ1-5,CASSVTGGAQPQHF,TGTGCCAGCAGTGTTACAGGGGGCGCGCAGCCCCAGCATTTT
TRBV25-1,.,.,TRBJ1-5,CASSYGSNQPQHF,TGTGCCAGCAGTTACGGTAGCAATCAGCCCCAGCATTTT
TRBV7-2,.,.,TRBJ1-5,CASSLLRGQPQHF,TGTGCCAGCAGCTTATTGCGCGGTCAGCCCCAGCATTTT
TRBV7-9,TRBD1,once,TRBJ2-7,CASSSEQGTGSLDEQYF,TGTGCCAGCAGCTCAGAACAAGGGACAGGGAGTTTGGACGAGCAGTACTTC
TRBV6-6,.,.,TRBJ2-7,CASSYSTFKYYEQYF,TGTGCCAGCAGTTACTCGACCTTCAAGTACTACGAGCAGTACTTC
TRBV9,.,.,TRBJ2-7,CASSAGDNSYEQYF,TGTGCCAGCAGCGCCGGAGACAACTCCTACGAGCAGTACTTC
TRBV5-1,.,.,TRBJ1-4,CASSPGDGGEEKLFF,TGCGCCAGCAGCCCGGGGGACGGAGGGGAAGAAAAACTGTTTTTT
TRBV13,.,.,TRBJ2-3,CASSESGSTDTQYF,TGTGCCAGCAGCGAAAGCGGTAGCACAGATACGCAGTATTTT
TRBV6-5,.,.,TRBJ1-4,CASSYGGYEKLFF,TGTGCCAGCAGTTACGGTGGTTATGAAAAACTGTTTTTT
TRBV29-1,TRBD1,.,TRBJ2-6,CSVFPQGEGANVLTF,TGCAGCGTTTTCCCCCAGGGGGAAGGGGCCAACGTCCTGACTTTC
TRBV11-2,TRBD1,once,TRBJ2-5,CASSSWTGVGETQYF,TGTGCCAGCAGCTCGTGGACAGGGGTTGGTGAGACCCAGTACTTC
TRBV7-8,.,.,TRBJ2-5,CASSLASWLETQYF,TGTGCCAGCAGCTTAGCGTCGTGGCTAGAGACCCAGTACTTC
TRBV28,.,once,TRBJ2-7,CATKGGDRTYEQYF,TGTGCCACCAAGGGGGGGGACAGAACTTACGAGCAGTACTTC
TRBV14,.,.,TRBJ1-1,CASSQEYGEAFF,TGTGCCAGCAGCCAAGAATATGGCGAAGCTTTCTTT
TRBV7-8,TRBD2,.,TRBJ2-2,CASVAREVAGGTVGELFF,TGTGCCAGCGTAGCTCGGGAGGTAGCGGGAGGGACTGTCGGGGAGCTGTTTTTT
TRBV2,.,.,TRBJ1-2,CASVTTSGYNGYTF,TGTGCCAGCGTCACAACGTCAGGGTACAATGGCTACACCTTC
TRBV9,TRBD2,.,TRBJ2-3,CASSVSKAGGNTDTQYF,TGTGCCAGCAGCGTATCTAAAGCGGGAGGGAACACAGATACGCAGTATTTT
TRBV28,.,once,TRBJ2-1,CASIGLSYNEQFF,TGTGCCAGCATAGGTCTCTCCTACAATGAGCAGTTCTTC
TRBV11-3,.,.,TRBJ2-1,CASSRRDSAGEQFF,TGTGCCAGCAGCCGCCGGGACTCGGCGGGGGAGCAGTTCTTC
TRBV10-3,.,.,TRBJ2-1,CAISVWRANHNEQFF,TGTGCCATCAGTGTGTGGCGAGCTAACCACAATGAGCAGTTCTTC
TRBV5-4,TRBD2,.,TRBJ2-7,CASSFASGSYEQYF,TGTGCCAGCAGCTTCGCTAGCGGGAGCTACGAGCAGTACTTC
TRBV11-3,TRBD1,.,TRBJ2-2,CASSQQGTNTGELFF,TGTGCCAGCAGTCAACAGGGGACGAACACCGGGGAGCTGTTTTTT
TRBV10-3,.,.,TRBJ2-7,CAISESTGARYEQYF,TGTGCCATCAGTGAGTCGACCGGGGCTCGCTACGAGCAGTACTTC
TRBV7-9,.,.,TRBJ2-5,CASTLVGAPSGETQYF,TGTGCCAGCACCTTGGTCGGGGCCCCCAGCGGGGAGACCCAGTACTTC
TRBV7-9,.,.,TRBJ1-2,CASSLGQNYGYTF,TGTGCCAGCAGCTTAGGACAGAACTATGGCTACACCTTC
TRBV9,TRBD1,.,TRBJ1-2,CASSYGQGSPLVYGYTF,TGTGCCAGCAGCTACGGACAGGGCTCCCCCCTAGTCTATGGCTACACCTTC
TRBV6-5,TRBD1,.,TRBJ2-5,CASSEQGWETQYF,TGTGCCAGCAGTGAACAGGGGTGGGAGACCCAGTACTTC
TRBV9,.,.,TRBJ2-2,CASSVRRSGDTGELFF,TGTGCCAGCAGCGTACGGCGGTCCGGGGACACCGGGGAGCTGTTTTTT
TRBV5-4,.,.,TRBJ2-3,CASSLVLAGHTDTQYF,TGTGCCAGCAGCTTGGTCCTCGCAGGGCACACAGATACGCAGTATTTT